These 17 T cell receptor beta chains came from one sample sequenced in a study of T cell responses to AZD1222 COVID-19 vaccine. Only in-frame clones appear in the TCRdb table, and some are missing; sequencing was by immunoSEQ multiplex PCR. Here the sample spans around 120,000 clones, over 75% being singletons. The source material was peripheral blood, sampled on day 0 of AZD1222 vaccination. These receptors originate from an adult in good health.

The chain combines TRBV7-3 with TRBJ1-6; D ambiguous. Trimming cost V 2 bases and J 7 bases, with 6 bases left between them. The V gene's germline CDR1 is SGHTA and CDR2 FQGTGA. The CDR3 extends over 13 amino acids. CDR3 sequence (DNA): TGTGCCAGCAGCTTACTCCCCAATTCACCCCTCCACTTT. Amino acids: CASSLLPNSPLHF. Supplemented by reference TRBV7-3 and TRBJ1-6, the full variable domain reads GAGVSQTPSNKVTEKGKYVELRCDPISGHTALYWYRQSLGQGPEFLIYFQGTGAADDSGLPNDRFFAVRPEGSVSTLKIQRTERGDSAVYLCASSLLPNSPLHFGNGTRLTVT.

This clone is medium-sized by share. The J gene is TRBJ1-4, the V gene TRBV7-9; D unresolved. Germline V gene data show CDR1 as SEHNR and CDR2 as FQNEAQ (reference sequence). This CDR3 spans 12 amino acids. The V end lost 1 base, the J end lost 6 bases, and 3 bases lay between the germline ends. The CDR3 DNA sequence: TGTGCCAGCAGCTTAGGATATGAAAAACTGTTTTTT. Its protein is CASSLGYEKLFF.

Here the CDR3 reads CASRWGNQPQHF. The CDR3 DNA is TGTGCCAGCAGATGGGGTAATCAGCCCCAGCATTTT. The chain carries TRBV12-3 or TRBV12-4 and TRBJ1-5; D is undetermined. The CDR3 totals 12 residues. Trimming cost V 6 bases and J 4 bases, with 7 bases left between them.

This chain connects TRBV4-1 to TRBJ1-1; D gene uncertain. Germline CDR1 is MGHRA and CDR2 is YSYEKL. Trimming shortened V by 5 bases and J by 3 bases, and 16 bases separated the two germline ends. The CDR3 totals 15 residues. CDR3: CASSFRTGIDTEAFF. CDR3 bases: TGCGCCAGCAGCTTCCGGACGGGGATCGACACTGAAGCTTTCTTT.

This chain connects TRBV6-5 to TRBJ1-6, with a possible D match to TRBD1 (5 bases). The V and J ends lost 6 bases and 8 bases respectively, with 17 bases between them. Germline V gene sequence: CDR1 MNHEY, CDR2 SVGAGI. The CDR3 runs to 15 residues. The CDR3 region has the DNA TGTGCCAGCAGACTTGGGACGTTTGTGGATTCACCCCTCCACTTT. The encoded protein is CASRLGTFVDSPLHF.

The rearrangement links TRBV9 to TRBJ1-1; D remains unclear. Germline CDR1 is SGDLS and CDR2 is YYNGEE. The CDR3 runs to 14 residues. The germline V and J ends were trimmed by 0 bases and 7 bases, with 13 bases remaining between them. CDR3 DNA sequence: TGTGCCAGCAGCGTAGGGCTAGACCGGGGTGAAGCTTTCTTT. This codes for CASSVGLDRGEAFF.

The chain is built from TRBV7-8 and TRBJ1-4; D uncertain. CDR3 size: 11 residues. V was trimmed by 5 bases and J by 5 bases, leaving 3 bases between them. CDR1 and CDR2 from the germline V gene are SGHVS and FQNEAQ. The CDR3 nucleotides are TGTGCCAGCAGCCCGAATGAAAAACTGTTTTTT. The encoded protein is CASSPNEKLFF.

The chain employs TRBV6-5 and TRBJ1-1, with a weak D call TRBD1 (5 bases). The ends were cut back, 0 bases at V and 4 bases at J, with 9 bases in the middle. Germline-derived CDR1 and CDR2 are MNHEY and SVGAGI. The CDR3 has 14 residues. The CDR3 region is CASSYSPGSTEAFF. The CDR3 nucleotides are TGTGCCAGCAGTTACTCACCAGGGTCCACTGAAGCTTTCTTT.

This clone was detected only a few times. The chain carries TRBV15 and TRBJ2-6, with no clear D. Germline values: CDR1 LNHNV, CDR2 YYDKDF (reference sequence). V lost 0 bases, J lost 1 base, and 4 bases lay in between. CDR3 length: 15 amino acids. CDR3 sequence (DNA): TGTGCCACCAGCAGAGACAAATCTGGGGCCAACGTCCTGACTTTC. It specifies CATSRDKSGANVLTF.

DNA of the CDR3: TGTGCCAGCAGCCTCAGCGGCGCTAATACTGGAAACACCATATATTTT. It specifies CASSLSGANTGNTIYF. V usage is TRBV9 and J usage is TRBJ1-3; D ambiguous. CDR1 is SGDLS, CDR2 YYNGEE, per germline. Trimming removed 4 bases at V and 2 bases at J, with 16 bases between. The CDR3 runs 16 residues.

CDR3 residues: CASNRRVGGTEAFF. Written as DNA, the CDR3 is TGTGCCAGCAATCGAAGGGTTGGGGGAACTGAAGCTTTCTTT. The gene calls are TRBV2 and TRBJ1-1, with D possibly TRBD1 on 5 matching bases. The CDR3 runs to 14 residues. V shed 7 bases and J shed 5 bases, with 17 bases lying between them. Per the germline V gene, CDR1 is SNHLY and CDR2 is FYNNEI.

The rearrangement uses TRBV9 and TRBJ2-3; maybe TRBD2 (6 bases). Per germline, CDR1 SGDLS and CDR2 YYNGEE. V lost 0 bases, J lost 6 bases, and 14 bases lay in between. The CDR3 contains 15 residues. CDR3 amino acids: CASSVEEGSKDTQYF. The DNA of the CDR3 is TGTGCCAGCAGCGTAGAGGAGGGGAGCAAGGATACGCAGTATTTT.

The J gene is TRBJ1-1, the V gene TRBV7-2; the D is unclear. V shed 3 bases and J shed 5 bases, with 16 bases lying between them. The CDR3 length is 15 residues. Germline V gene lookup returns CDR1 SGHTA and CDR2 FQGNSA. The DNA for the CDR3 is TGTGCCAGCAGCTTTGGATATCGGGGAACGACTGAAGCTTTCTTT. Residues: CASSFGYRGTTEAFF.

This chain links TRBV10-3 with TRBJ1-2; 7 bases align to TRBD1. The CDR3 loop spans 13 amino acids. Trimming removed 11 bases from V and 4 bases from J; junction bases left unmatched: 10. CDR1 and CDR2 (germline): ENHRY, SYGVKD. The CDR3 coding sequence is TGTGCCTCCGTCCGGGACAGCAGCTATGGCTACACCTTC. Encoded protein: CASVRDSSYGYTF.

V usage is TRBV19 and J usage is TRBJ1-2; D is undetermined. The CDR3 length is 15 residues. Germline assignment: CDR1 LNHDA and CDR2 SQIVND (reference sequence). V lost 3 bases and J lost 8, with 19 bases in between. This CDR3 is CASSIAGPSYGGYTF. CDR3 nucleotides: TGTGCCAGTAGTATTGCCGGACCTAGTTACGGGGGCTACACCTTC. Supplemented by reference TRBV19 and TRBJ1-2, the full variable domain reads DGGITQSPKYLFRKEGQNVTLSCEQNLNHDAMYWYRQDPGQGLRLIYYSQIVNDFQKGDIAEGYSVSREKKESFPLTVTSAQKNPTAFYLCASSIAGPSYGGYTFGSGTRLTVV.

The V gene is TRBV5-6, the J gene TRBJ1-1; no reliable D call. The CDR3 consists of 12 residues. In germline, CDR1 is SGHDT, CDR2 YYEEEE. Trimming took off 2 bases at V and 8 bases at J, with 10 bases between the two ends. CDR3: CASSFNEGEAFF. The CDR3 DNA reads TGTGCCAGCAGCTTTAACGAGGGAGAAGCTTTCTTT.

The chain joins TRBV14 to TRBJ2-7, with a possible D match to TRBD2 (6 bases). Germline V gene data show CDR1 as SGHDN and CDR2 as FVKESK. CDR3 length equals 15 residues. Trimming removed 1 base at V and 5 bases at J, with 15 bases between. The CDR3 loop is CASSQAGVPGDEQYF. CDR3 DNA sequence: TGTGCCAGCAGCCAAGCGGGGGTTCCCGGGGACGAGCAGTACTTC. The variable domain in full, completed from reference TRBV14 and TRBJ2-7, reads EAGVTQFPSHSVIEKGQTVTLRCDPISGHDNLYWYRRVMGKEIKFLLHFVKESKQDESGMPNNRFLAERTGGTYSTLKVQPAELEDSGVYFCASSQAGVPGDEQYFGPGTRLTVT.